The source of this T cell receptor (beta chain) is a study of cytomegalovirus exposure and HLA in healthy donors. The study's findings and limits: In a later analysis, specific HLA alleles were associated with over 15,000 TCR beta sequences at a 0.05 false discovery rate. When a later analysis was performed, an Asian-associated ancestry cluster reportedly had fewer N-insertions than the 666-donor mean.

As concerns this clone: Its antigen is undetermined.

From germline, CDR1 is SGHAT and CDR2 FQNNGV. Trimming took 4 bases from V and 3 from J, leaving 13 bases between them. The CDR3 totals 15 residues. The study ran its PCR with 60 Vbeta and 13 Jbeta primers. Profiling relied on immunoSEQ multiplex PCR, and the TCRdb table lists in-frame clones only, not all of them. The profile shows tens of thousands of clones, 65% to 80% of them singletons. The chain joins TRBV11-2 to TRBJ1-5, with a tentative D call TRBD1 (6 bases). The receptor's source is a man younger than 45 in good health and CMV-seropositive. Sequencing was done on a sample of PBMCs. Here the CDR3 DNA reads TGTGCCAGCAGCTCCAGCGGACAGTACAATCAGCCCCAGCATTTT. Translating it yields CASSSSGQYNQPQHF.